This TCR beta chain was captured in a study of blood T cell repertoires in COVID-19. Study information: Acute and convalescent COVID-19 samples came from the United States, Italy and Spain. PBMCs, B-cell-depleted T cells, or T cells were the source of the cDNA or gDNA that made up the material.

Original handling: Reference gene primer amplification in the assay estimated nucleated cell counts. The table came from immunoSEQ multiplex PCR; TCRdb's copy has only in-frame clones and leaves some out. V, J and clone size are taken as reported in that table, and D and trimming were inferred from the DNA itself. The profile shows 100,000 to 150,000 clones, approximately 81% of them singletons. This receptor was identified in a man aged 35 to 55 with active or convalescent COVID-19. Source material: peripheral blood.

The CDR3 DNA sequence: TGTGCCAGCAGCGTAGAGGCAGCGGTCTCCTACGAGCAGTACTTC. This sequence encodes CASSVEAAVSYEQYF. This chain connects TRBV9 to TRBJ2-7, with D tentatively TRBD2 (5 bases). The CDR3 consists of 15 residues. Germline assignment: CDR1 SGDLS and CDR2 YYNGEE. With 0 bases removed from V and 0 bases from J, the gap between germline ends came to 10 bases.